This T cell receptor (beta chain) was sequenced in a study of cytomegalovirus exposure and HLA in healthy donors. Use of 60 Vbeta and 13 Jbeta primers characterized the PCR. Sequencing used immunoSEQ multiplex PCR; TCRdb keeps in-frame clones, though not all of them. Seen here are just over 150,000 clones, roughly 78% observed once, and the top ten hold approximately 7.1%. Findings and limits, study-wide: Later work found most CMV-associated TCR beta chains apparently HLA-restricted.

The CDR3 length is 15 residues. V was trimmed by 2 bases and J by 5 bases, leaving 15 bases between them. From germline, CDR1 is SGHTA and CDR2 FQGNSA. This clone came up a few times. What it binds is not known. Sequencing was done on a sample of PBMCs. This sequence originates from a man aged 40-55 years in good health and CMV-seropositive. This chain uses TRBV7-2 with TRBJ2-5; TRBD1 might be the D (6 bases). This CDR3 reads CASSLISGARETQYF. The CDR3 DNA follows: TGTGCCAGCAGCTTAATTTCAGGGGCGAGGGAGACCCAGTACTTC.